This T cell receptor beta chain was recovered during a study of vaccination effects on CD4 cells after COVID-19. CD4+ T cells were isolated after approximately 10 days of culture. IL-2 medium took the place of half the medium on both days 3 and 7. Using immunoSEQ multiplex PCR, the repertoire was profiled, and TCRdb retains in-frame clones only, with some absent. The data contain some 26,000 clones, roughly 75% of them singletons. V lost 6 bases, J lost 2 bases, and 14 bases lay in between. The CDR3 is made up of 15 amino acids. Germline CDR1 LGHNT, CDR2 FRNRAP. General study points: The study found marked clonal contraction of infection- and vaccine-induced clones late after vaccination.

On this clone itself: The antigen remains unidentified.

V gene TRBV12-5 combines with J gene TRBJ1-3; a weak D match, TRBD1 (5 bases). This receptor was obtained from a human donor who received a COVID-19 vaccine. Sequenced material: CD4+ T cells from PBMCs cultured without peptide, taken before COVID-19 vaccination. CDR3 amino acids: CASGFQGAAGNTIYF. The CDR3 DNA reads TGTGCTAGTGGATTCCAGGGTGCTGCTGGAAACACCATATATTTT.